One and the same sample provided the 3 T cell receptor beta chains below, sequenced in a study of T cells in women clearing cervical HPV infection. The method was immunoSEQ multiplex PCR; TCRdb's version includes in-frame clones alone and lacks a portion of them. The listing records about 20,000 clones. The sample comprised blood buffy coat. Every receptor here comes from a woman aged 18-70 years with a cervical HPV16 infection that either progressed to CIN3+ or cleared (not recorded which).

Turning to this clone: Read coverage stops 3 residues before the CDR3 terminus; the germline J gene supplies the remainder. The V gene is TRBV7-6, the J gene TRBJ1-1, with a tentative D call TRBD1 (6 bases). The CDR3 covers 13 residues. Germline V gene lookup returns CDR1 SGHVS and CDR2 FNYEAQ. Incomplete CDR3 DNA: TGTGCCAGCAGCCGGGGGGGGCAGGGCTTG. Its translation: CASSRGGQGL. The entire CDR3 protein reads CASSRGGQGLAFF. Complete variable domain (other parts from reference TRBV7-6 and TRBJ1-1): GAGVSQSPRYKVTKRGQDVALRCDPISGHVSLYWYRQALGQGPEFLTYFNYEAQQDKSGLPNDRFSAERPEGSISTLTIQRTEQRDSAMYRCASSRGGQGLAFFGQGTRLTVV.

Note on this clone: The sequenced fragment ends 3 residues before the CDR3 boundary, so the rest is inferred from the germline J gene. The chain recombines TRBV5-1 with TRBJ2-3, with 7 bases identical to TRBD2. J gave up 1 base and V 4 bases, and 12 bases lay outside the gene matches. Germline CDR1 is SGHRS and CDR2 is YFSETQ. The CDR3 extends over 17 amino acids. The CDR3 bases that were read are TGCGCCAGCAGCATTCGACAGAGGGGAGGGGGCACAGATACG. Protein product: CASSIRQRGGGTDT. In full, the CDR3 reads CASSIRQRGGGTDTQYF.

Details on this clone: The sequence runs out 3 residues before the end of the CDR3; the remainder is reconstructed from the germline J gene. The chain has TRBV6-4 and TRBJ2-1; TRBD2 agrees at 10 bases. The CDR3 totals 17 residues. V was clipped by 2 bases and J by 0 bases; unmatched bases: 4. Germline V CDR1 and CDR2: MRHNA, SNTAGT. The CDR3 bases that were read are TGTGCCAGCAGTGACGGTTCTAGCGGGAGCTCCTACAATGAG. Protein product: CASSDGSSGSSYNE. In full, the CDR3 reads CASSDGSSGSSYNEQFF.